This T cell receptor (beta chain) was identified during a study of vaccination effects on CD4 cells after COVID-19 (dated by TCRdb to 2021 to 2024). The study in broad terms: In the ViraFEST assay, PBMC were stimulated with viral peptide pools, and antigen-specific CD4+ T cell clonotypes were then identified by expansion using TCR sequencing. In the study, cultures from other donors were sequenced using the Oncomine TCR Beta short-read assay on an Illumina iSeq 100. The full study included some 10 COVID-19 convalescent patients and a few SARS-CoV-2-naive healthy vaccine recipients. SARS-CoV-2 spike-specific CD4+ TCR repertoires were compared before and after mRNA vaccination in COVID-19 convalescent patients and in infection-naive vaccine recipients. Across the study, the median time from the second dose to post-vaccine sampling was 72 days (range 14 to 241). Around 2.1 million PBMC per well were cultured with 10 ug/ml peptides in IMDM containing roughly 5% human AB serum, 8.5 to 10 IU/ml IL-2 and gentamicin. Study-wide findings and limitations: At late post-vaccination timepoints, both infection-induced and vaccine-induced clones showed marked clonal contraction, consistent with waning T cell responses. Only a small number of convalescent patients were included, and no early post-infection timepoints were available, which limited the study. Among healthy vaccine recipients, nearly all vaccine-induced clones were SARS-CoV-2 mono-reactive, and only 1 of 255 was cross-reactive with common cold coronaviruses.

After more than 9 days of culture, CD4+ T cells were isolated with the EasySep CD4+ T cell isolation kit. Each participant got two doses of an mRNA SARS-CoV-2 vaccine, either BNT162b2 or mRNA-1273. Healthy vaccine recipients had no prior SARS-CoV-2 infection, confirmed by negative nucleocapsid antibodies before and after vaccination. On days 3 and 7, half of the culture medium was replaced with fresh IL-2-containing medium. Each peptide stimulation condition was cultured in triplicate wells unless otherwise noted. PBMC were separated from whole blood using Ficoll-Paque Plus gradient centrifugation and were then either cryopreserved at -140C or used fresh. Genomic DNA was extracted from cultured CD4+ T cells with the QIAamp micro DNA kit. With regard to this clone: The antigen this receptor binds is unknown. Base qualities are not recorded, but no much larger clone differs from it by a single base.

The library was made by the immunoSEQ multiplex PCR assay. TCR beta CDR3 sequencing was performed on DNA from the cultured, isolated CD4+ T cells. In the paper's pipeline: Non-productive TCR sequences were removed, reads were trimmed to the CDR3 region, and CDR3s of at least 7 amino acids were retained. Antigen-specific clonotypes were identified with the MANAFEST web app by comparing expansion in peptide wells against reference cultures. To be called positive, a clone needed expansion at FDR<0.05 compared with the reference and with all other wells, an odds ratio greater than 5, and a frequency greater than 0.1% in two replicate wells. A clonotype was defined as cross-reactive if the clonotype was significantly expanded both in SARS-CoV-2 spike wells and in at least one common cold coronavirus spike condition. Using the stringdist R package, CDR3 similarity was measured by Levenshtein distance, and unrooted trees were constructed with ape in R 3.6.1. Imported from immuneACCESS, the table was reduced by TCRdb to in-frame sequences with V and J called. These copies leave out some clones; in studies compared against another copy, an unresolved V gene accounts for under half, and the cause of the remainder is not known. From that table come the V and J calls and clone size; the DNA was used to work out D and trimming. Recorded for this sample are about 40,000 clones; around 73% of them occurred a single time. Of the sample, roughly 7.7% falls within the top ten clones.

The cysteine opens and the phenylalanine closes a CDR3 of 14 amino acids. Here the CDR3 DNA is all that survives: 42 bases in frame from base 1. Based on the germline V gene (reference sequence), the CDR1 and CDR2 sequences are LNHDA and SQIVND. V ends up 8 bases short and J 7 bases short, with an unmatched junction base count of 11. The chain employs TRBV19 and TRBJ1-5, and 7 junction bases match TRBD1. Sequenced here: CD4+ T cells from PBMCs cultured without peptide, sampled after COVID-19 vaccination. This receptor was taken from a human donor who received a COVID-19 vaccine. The CDR3 in this case is CASEGQGGLQPQHF. The base sequence is TGTGCCAGTGAGGGGCAGGGGGGATTGCAGCCCCAGCATTTT.